The present TCR beta chain was sequenced within a study of regulatory T cells in long-lasting Graves disease. V gave up 7 bases and J gave up 8 bases; unmatched junction bases: 7. The CDR3 runs 12 residues. CDR1 and CDR2 (germline): SNHLY, FYNNEI. As to time point: persistent/refractory GD, antithyroid drugs over 5 years with positive TRAb. The authors made the TCR library using RNA they extracted from PBMCs. iRepertoire HTBI primers and Arm-PCR of CDR3 regions built TCR beta libraries. TCRdb called the multiplex PCR reads again in MiXCR, with one record for every CDR3 protein. In the table there are roughly 450,000 distinct CDR3 sequences, approximately 23% of which are singletons. This clonotype was seen many times.

The receptor was derived from a female donor with Graves disease. The chain employs TRBV2 and TRBJ1-2, with 7 bases fitting TRBD1. The specimen was peripheral blood mononuclear cells (PBMCs), collected when the disease was refractory, from a patient treated with antithyroid drugs. CDR3 loop: CASIMDRNGYTF. In DNA, the CDR3 is TGTGCCAGCATTATGGACAGGAACGGCTACACCTTC.